The 31 T cell receptor beta chains in this list originate from one sample, sequenced in a study of molecular identifiers for immune sequencing clone quantification listed by TCRdb under 2018. Library preparation employed PCR. TCRdb names NextSeq 500 as the instrument used. TCRdb reprocessed the public reads (quality trimming at Q25 with fastp, clone calling with MiXCR) and kept in-frame beta chains. Every distinct CDR3 protein forms one entry, paired with its most common genes and DNA. This sample holds approximately 320,000 distinct CDR3 sequences; 24% were observed only once. Around 0.76% of the sample is taken by the ten largest. The sample taken for sequencing was naive CD8+ T cells from blood, with Jurkat cell RNA spiked in. The sample's cell subset or site label, decoded: FACS-sorted CD8+CD4-CCR7+CD45RA+ naive T cells. Every receptor here comes from a human donor in good health. Some libraries in this study had Jurkat cell RNA spiked in.

A few counts support this clonotype. The V call is TRBV21-1, the J call TRBJ2-3; whether TRBD2, the table's D call, matches the DNA was not checked. TRBV21-1 is deemed a pseudogene. The CDR3 consists of 17 residues. The CDR3 loop is CASNPSQVAGPTDTQYF. CDR3 sequence (DNA): TGTGCCAGCAACCCAAGTCAGGTAGCGGGGCCAACAGATACGCAGTATTTT.

This clonotype was recorded at least ten times. The J gene is TRBJ1-1, the V gene TRBV7-9; D is ambiguous. Looked up from germline, CDR1 is SEHNR and CDR2 is FQNEAQ (reference sequence). CDR3 length: 12 residues. Trimming stripped 0 bases from V and 4 bases from J, with 3 bases between. The CDR3, as DNA: TGTGCCAGCAGCTTAGCGGTCACTGAAGCTTTCTTT. Translation gives CASSLAVTEAFF.

This clonotype was observed a few times. The chain couples TRBV7-9 to TRBJ2-7; 9 bases agree with TRBD1. Looked up from germline, CDR1 is SEHNR and CDR2 is FQNEAQ (reference sequence). The CDR3 has 13 amino acids. V lost 8 bases, J lost 7 bases, and 9 bases stayed unmatched. CDR3 coding DNA: TGTGCCAGCGGCAAGGGGACAGGGATTGAGCAGTACTTC. This codes for CASGKGTGIEQYF.

The chain uses TRBV24-1 and TRBJ2-1; 8 positions match TRBD1. With V trimmed by 5 bases and J by 10 bases, 9 bases remained unmatched. CDR3 size: 14 residues. Germline V CDR1 and CDR2: KGHDR, SFDVKD. CDR3 DNA sequence: TGTGCCACCAGTGCCGGACAGGGCCCCGAGGAGCAGTTCTTC. Its translation: CATSAGQGPEEQFF.

The chain uses TRBV19 and TRBJ2-5, with D perhaps TRBD1 (6 bases). Germline lookup yields CDR1 LNHDA and CDR2 SQIVND (reference sequence). The ends were cut back, 5 bases at V and 3 bases at J, with 13 bases in the middle. The CDR3 has 14 amino acids. The CDR3 region has the DNA TGTGCCAGTAGTCCCTGGACAGAGAAAGAGACCCAGTACTTC. Its protein is CASSPWTEKETQYF.

The gene calls are TRBV19 and TRBJ1-1; D gene uncertain. The V gene lost 6 bases and the J gene lost 6 bases, with 14 bases spanning the gap. This CDR3 is 13 amino acids long. Per germline, CDR1 LNHDA and CDR2 SQIVND (reference sequence). The CDR3 here is CASRILIGAEAFF. In DNA form, the CDR3 reads TGTGCCAGTAGAATCCTTATTGGGGCTGAAGCTTTCTTT. Full variable domain (rest looked up from reference TRBV19 and TRBJ1-1): DGGITQSPKYLFRKEGQNVTLSCEQNLNHDAMYWYRQDPGQGLRLIYYSQIVNDFQKGDIAEGYSVSREKKESFPLTVTSAQKNPTAFYLCASRILIGAEAFFGQGTRLTVV.

The J gene is TRBJ1-4, the V gene TRBV6-8, with TRBD1 matching over 7 bases. The V segment lost 0 bases and the J segment 5 bases; nucleotides outside the gene matches: 6. Germline-derived CDR1 and CDR2 are MNHGY and SAAAGT. The CDR3 has 16 residues. The CDR3 DNA sequence: TGTGCCAGCAGTTACTCCGCCGGGACAGTCAATGAAAAACTGTTTTTT. Its translation is CASSYSAGTVNEKLFF.

In its sample, this clonotype was seen many times. This chain uses TRBV19 with TRBJ2-1; the D is unclear. The CDR3 sequence is 12 residues long. Germline CDR1 is LNHDA and CDR2 is SQIVND (reference sequence). The germline V and J ends were trimmed by 4 bases and 8 bases, with 9 bases remaining between them. CDR3: CASSTLPDEQFF. Here the CDR3 DNA reads TGTGCCAGTAGTACCCTCCCCGATGAGCAGTTCTTC.

This clonotype was detected ten times or more. This chain joins TRBV6-6 and TRBJ1-2; the D gene is possibly TRBD1 (5 bases). The CDR3 is 15 residues long. V lost 2 bases to trimming and J lost 7 bases, with 17 bases between them. The germline CDR1 and CDR2 sequences are MNHNY and SVGAGI (reference sequence). The CDR3 sequence is CASSYPLGPISGYTF. As DNA, the CDR3 is TGTGCCAGCAGTTACCCACTGGGACCCATCTCTGGCTACACCTTC.

This clonotype was seen at least ten times. The J gene is TRBJ2-4, the V gene TRBV5-1; perhaps D is TRBD1 or TRBD2 (6 bases each). The germline V gene has CDR1 SGHRS and CDR2 YFSETQ. The V gene lost 0 bases and the J gene lost 4 bases, with 11 bases spanning the gap. This CDR3 contains 15 residues. CDR3 loop: CASSLAGGQKNIQYF. The CDR3 bases are TGCGCCAGCAGCTTGGCCGGGGGCCAAAAAAACATTCAGTACTTC.

Notes on this clonotype: A much more abundant neighbour one base away suggests this may be a read error. Here the CDR3 omits its conserved ending phenylalanine or tryptophan, so a read error is the likely source. The chain carries TRBV5-1 and TRBJ2-3, with TRBD2 identical over 7 bases. Germline lookup yields CDR1 SGHRS and CDR2 YFSETQ. J lost 6 bases, V lost 0 bases, and 7 bases had no gene match. This CDR3 comprises 15 residues. CDR3 sequence reads: CASSLELADRDTQYS. The CDR3 DNA reads TGCGCCAGCAGCTTGGAGCTAGCGGACCGGGATACGCAGTATTCT.

As for this clonotype: One end of the junction fails to match germline, which may point to a read error. V usage is TRBV7-6 and J usage is TRBJ2-5, with D hard to call. The CDR3 sequence is 12 residues long. Germline-derived CDR1 and CDR2 are SGHVS and FNYEAQ. In DNA form, the CDR3 reads TGTGCCGGCAGCTCCCCGCAAGAGACCCAGTACTTC. It encodes CAGSSPQETQYF.

This clonotype was counted only a few times. This chain joins TRBV4-3 and TRBJ2-1; D call uncertain. This CDR3 is 13 amino acids long. CDR1 is LGHNA, CDR2 YSLEER, per germline. Trimming took off 3 bases at V and 5 bases at J, with 8 bases between the two ends. CDR3 residues: CASSQSYDNEQFF. CDR3 bases: TGCGCCAGCAGCCAGTCCTACGACAATGAGCAGTTCTTC.

Notes on this clonotype: The germline gene is not matched at one end of the junction; a read error may be the cause. The gene calls are TRBV19 and TRBJ2-7; 7 bases match TRBD2. The CDR3 consists of 15 residues. The V gene's germline CDR1 is LNHDA and CDR2 SQIVND (reference sequence). The CDR3 bases are TGTGCCCGTTGTATGGGGAGGGACGCTACCTACGAGCACTACTTC. Translation: CARCMGRDATYEHYF.

This clonotype was detected many times. The chain uses TRBV7-6 and TRBJ2-3; 11 nucleotides match TRBD2. The germline gives CDR1 SGHVS, CDR2 FNYEAQ. The CDR3 has 15 residues. Trimming cost V 5 bases and J 3 bases; bases outside gene matches: 4. The CDR3 spells CASSLGLAATDTQYF. The CDR3 DNA reads as TGTGCCAGCAGCCTGGGACTAGCGGCTACAGATACGCAGTATTTT.

This clonotype showed up many times. The chain is built from TRBV20-1 and TRBJ2-7; TRBD2 matches 9 bases. The CDR3 sequence is 16 residues long. Germline V gene lookup returns CDR1 DFQATT and CDR2 SNEGSKA (reference sequence). V gave up 6 bases and J gave up 6 bases; unmatched junction bases: 18. The CDR3 DNA reads as TGCAGTGCACCAGACTTGGTTAGCGGGAGTTTGGGCGAGCAGTACTTC. Residues: CSAPDLVSGSLGEQYF.

Ten or more counts support this clonotype. J is TRBJ1-4 and V is TRBV2, with D possibly TRBD1 on 6 matching bases. CDR1 and CDR2 from the germline V gene are SNHLY and FYNNEI. V was pared by 7 bases and J by 8 bases, with 11 bases between. The CDR3 covers 12 residues. This CDR3 reads CASTQGGEKLFF. The CDR3 nucleotides read TGTGCCAGCACCCAAGGGGGGGAAAAACTGTTTTTT.

This clonotype was counted a few times. The chain uses TRBV6-5 and TRBJ2-1; maybe TRBD1 (6 bases). Between the trimmed V and J ends, which lost 6 bases and 5 bases, there was a span of 20 bases. Germline-derived CDR1 and CDR2 are MNHEY and SVGAGI. This CDR3 has 16 amino acids. The CDR3 protein is CASSQTGDTAHNEQFF. DNA for the CDR3: TGTGCCAGCAGCCAAACCGGGGACACAGCACACAATGAGCAGTTCTTC.

V and J are TRBV27 and TRBJ2-4, with 9 bases aligning to TRBD2. Trimming at V came to 6 bases and at J to 3 bases, leaving 6 bases not matched to a gene. CDR1 and CDR2 from the germline V gene are MNHEY and SMNVEV (reference sequence). The CDR3 sequence is 15 residues long. CDR3 protein: CASSTTSGYKNIQYF. In nucleotides, the CDR3 is TGTGCCAGCAGCACGACTAGCGGATACAAAAACATTCAGTACTTC.

This clonotype was counted only a few times. This sequence joins TRBV2 and TRBJ2-1; TRBD2 aligns across 10 bases. V lost 6 bases to trimming and J lost 6 bases; unmatched junction nucleotides: 5. Germline V gene lookup returns CDR1 SNHLY and CDR2 FYNNEI. CDR3 length: 14 amino acids. The CDR3 here is CASSSGLATNEQFF. The CDR3 DNA sequence: TGTGCCAGCAGCTCGGGACTAGCGACCAATGAGCAGTTCTTC.

This clonotype was seen ten or more times. The chain has TRBV29-1 and TRBJ2-7; 7 bases are a match to TRBD1. J gave up 3 bases and V 6 bases, and 5 bases lay outside the gene matches. The CDR3 contains 12 residues. Germline lookup yields CDR1 SQVTM and CDR2 ANQGSEA. CDR3 DNA: TGCAGCGTAAAACAGGGGTTCTACGAGCAGTACTTC. Its protein product is CSVKQGFYEQYF.

This clonotype was seen ten or more times. V is TRBV12-3 or TRBV12-4 and J is TRBJ2-5, with 7 nucleotides matching TRBD2. This CDR3 spans 12 amino acids. V trimming: 7 bases; J trimming: 8 bases; junction bases outside the gene matches: 7. The CDR3 sequence is CASKNLAETQYF. The CDR3 nucleotides read TGTGCCAGCAAAAATCTAGCGGAAACCCAGTACTTC.

This clonotype has at least ten counts. The chain recombines TRBV7-6 with TRBJ2-3; D gene unclear. The V gene lost 2 bases and the J gene lost 4 bases, with 16 bases spanning the gap. The CDR3 length is 16 residues. CDR1 is SGHVS and CDR2 is FNYEAQ in the germline V gene. Written as DNA, the CDR3 is TGTGCCAGCAGCTTATTCACCCAGGCTCCTGCAGATACGCAGTATTTT. It yields the protein CASSLFTQAPADTQYF.

This clonotype was counted once. This sequence may be a read error, since a much larger clone differs from it by one base. V and J are TRBV12-3 or TRBV12-4 and TRBJ1-5; D is uncertain. This CDR3 is 14 amino acids long. The V end lost 6 bases, the J end lost 6 bases, and 15 bases lay between the germline ends. CDR3 bases: TGTGCCAGCAGCCAAAGCAGGTGGGGTCAGCCCCAGCATTTT. Amino acid sequence: CASSQSRWGQPQHF.

The CDR3 here is CASSVMGGSYNEQFF. DNA for the CDR3: TGTGCCAGCAGTGTAATGGGGGGCTCCTACAATGAGCAGTTCTTC. V is TRBV6-1 and J is TRBJ2-1; the D gene is possibly TRBD2 (6 bases). Trimming took off 4 bases at V and 0 bases at J, with 10 bases between the two ends. Germline V gene lookup returns CDR1 MNHNS and CDR2 SASEGT. This CDR3 comprises 15 residues.

Note on this clonotype: A read error may be the cause here, since a much bigger clone is one base away. It is likely a read error, because the conserved phenylalanine at the end of the CDR3 is missing. This chain connects TRBV5-1 to TRBJ1-1; 9 nucleotides agree with TRBD1. This CDR3 is 14 amino acids long. Trimming removed 4 bases from V and 4 bases from J; junction bases left unmatched: 5. Germline lookup yields CDR1 SGHRS and CDR2 YFSETQ. The CDR3 nucleotides read TGCGCCAGCAGCGGTGGACAGGGGCCCACTGAAGCTTTCTCT. This gives the protein CASSGGQGPTEAFS.

This clonotype was seen only a few times. The CDR3 sequence is CASSLGQGSEQYF. The CDR3 coding sequence is TGTGCCAGCAGTTTGGGACAGGGGAGCGAGCAGTACTTC. This sequence joins TRBV27 and TRBJ2-7; 10 bases are a match to TRBD1. V lost 3 bases to trimming and J lost 6 bases; unmatched junction nucleotides: 2. The CDR3 is 13 residues long. Germline V lookup: CDR1 MNHEY, CDR2 SMNVEV (reference sequence).

On this clonotype: A read error may be the cause here, since a much bigger clone is one base away. The rearrangement uses TRBV7-9 and TRBJ2-2; the D is unclear. Germline values: CDR1 SEHNR, CDR2 FQNEAQ (reference sequence). The CDR3 is 17 residues long. CDR3 nucleotide sequence: TGTGCCCGCAGCCGACGTGACATGGGCTTGGGCACCGGGGAGCTGTTTTTT. Translating it yields CARSRRDMGLGTGELFF.

This chain links TRBV6-2 or TRBV6-3 with TRBJ2-6; 7 bases are a match to TRBD2. The CDR3 runs to 19 residues. With V trimmed by 4 bases and J by 0 bases, 12 bases remained unmatched. The germline gives CDR1 MNHEY, CDR2 SVGEGT. CDR3 in amino acids: CASSSYGLGMNSGANVLTF. CDR3 bases: TGTGCCAGCAGTTCCTACGGACTAGGGATGAACTCTGGGGCCAACGTCCTGACTTTC.

Note on this clonotype: A read error may explain this, as a much larger clone is one base away. The chain joins TRBV21-1 to TRBJ1-1. TRBV21-1 is labeled a pseudogene. This CDR3 has 11 amino acids. CDR3 residues: CASSKGTEASF. The CDR3 nucleotides are TGTGCCAGCAGCAAAGGCACTGAAGCTTCCTTT.

This chain links TRBV29-1 with TRBJ2-7, with a weak D call TRBD2 (5 bases). The CDR3 has 15 residues. Germline assignment: CDR1 SQVTM and CDR2 ANQGSEA. V was trimmed by 4 bases and J by 3 bases, leaving 19 bases between them. The CDR3 DNA follows: TGCAGCGTTGTTGCAGCCGAGGACTCCATCTACGAGCAGTACTTC. As protein: CSVVAAEDSIYEQYF.